The 21 T cell receptor beta chains below all came from one sample that was sequenced in a study of blood T cell repertoires in COVID-19. Profiling relied on immunoSEQ multiplex PCR, and the TCRdb table lists in-frame clones only, not all of them. The table includes under 150,000 clones, 70% to 85% detected once. The source material was peripheral blood. These receptors were taken from an elderly woman with acute or convalescent COVID-19.

V gene TRBV18 combines with J gene TRBJ1-5, with no clear D. The CDR3 is made up of 15 amino acids. In germline, CDR1 is KGHSH, CDR2 LQKENI. V was shortened by 6 bases and J by 0 bases, with 12 bases between the two germline ends. CDR3 amino acids: CASSIGGLSNQPQHF. For the CDR3, the DNA is TGTGCCAGCTCTATAGGAGGCCTTAGCAATCAGCCCCAGCATTTT.

This clone was observed a handful of times. V gene TRBV5-1 combines with J gene TRBJ1-1; 11 positions match TRBD1. Germline CDR1 is SGHRS and CDR2 is YFSETQ. This CDR3 has 18 amino acids. V was pared by 0 bases and J by 0 bases, with 7 bases of the junction left unmatched. DNA of the CDR3: TGCGCCAGCAGCTTGGTCTTACCGGGACAGGGGGTGAACACTGAAGCTTTCTTT. This codes for CASSLVLPGQGVNTEAFF.

In regard to this clone: This CDR3 is also generated by other DNA sequences in the sample. V is TRBV9 and J is TRBJ1-6; 11 bases line up with TRBD1. The V gene end was trimmed by 0 bases and the J gene end by 7 bases; junction bases not matched to a gene: 0. Germline V gene lookup returns CDR1 SGDLS and CDR2 YYNGEE. The CDR3 sequence is 15 residues long. The chain's CDR3 is CASSVGDRGNSPLHF. DNA of the CDR3: TGTGCCAGCAGCGTAGGGGACAGGGGGAATTCACCCCTCCACTTT.

This chain links TRBV6-6 with TRBJ2-7; D not certain. Deletions cut 5 bases from V and 5 bases from J, with 19 bases between. The CDR3 runs to 15 residues. The germline gives CDR1 MNHNY, CDR2 SVGAGI (reference sequence). The CDR3 nucleotides read TGTGCCAGCAGTGTCGCGGCATTAGATATTCACGAGCAGTACTTC. This gives the protein CASSVAALDIHEQYF.

This clone was detected only once. This chain uses TRBV2 with TRBJ2-5; 14 nucleotides align to TRBD2. This CDR3 is 15 amino acids long. J lost 4 bases, V lost 4 bases, and 2 bases had no gene match. Germline V gives CDR1 SNHLY, CDR2 FYNNEI. The CDR3 DNA is TGTGCCAGCAGTGCCGGGACTAGCGGGGGAGAGACCCAGTACTTC. This codes for CASSAGTSGGETQYF. The whole variable domain, filled in from reference TRBV2 and TRBJ2-5, reads EPEVTQTPSHQVTQMGQEVILRCVPISNHLYFYWYRQILGQKVEFLVSFYNNEISEKSEIFDDQFSVERPDGSNFTLKIRSTKLEDSAMYFCASSAGTSGGETQYFGPGTRLLVL.

The rearrangement links TRBV5-1 to TRBJ1-2, with 12 bases lining up with TRBD1. Germline values: CDR1 SGHRS, CDR2 YFSETQ. The CDR3 totals 15 residues. J gave up 6 bases and V 1 base, and 4 bases lay outside the gene matches. The CDR3 loop is CASSLKGTGGHGYTF. The CDR3 DNA sequence: TGCGCCAGCAGCTTGAAGGGGACAGGGGGCCATGGCTACACCTTC.

The V gene is TRBV7-9, the J gene TRBJ2-7; the match to TRBD1 covers 10 bases. Germline CDR1 is SEHNR and CDR2 is FQNEAQ (reference sequence). The CDR3 loop spans 16 amino acids. Trimming took 5 bases from V and 4 from J; bases not matched to a gene: 11. CDR3: CASSKEGTGAKYEQYF. The CDR3 region has the DNA TGTGCCAGCAGCAAAGAGGGGACAGGGGCGAAATACGAGCAGTACTTC.

This rearrangement joins TRBV25-1 to TRBJ1-6; D is possibly TRBD1 (5 bases). CDR1 is MGHDK, CDR2 SYGVNS, per germline. This CDR3 has 17 amino acids. Trimming removed 4 bases at V and 2 bases at J, with 15 bases between. The CDR3, as DNA: TGTGCCAGCAGTGGCGGGACCCCGGGAGCCTATAATTCACCCCTCCACTTT. This codes for CASSGGTPGAYNSPLHF.

The sample holds one count of this clone. This chain uses TRBV19 with TRBJ2-5, with D hard to call. CDR1 LNHDA and CDR2 SQIVND come from the germline V gene (reference sequence). The V end was cut by 1 base, the J end by 3 bases, with 9 bases between. This CDR3 region has 14 residues. The chain's CDR3 is CASSIVAEKETQYF. CDR3 in DNA: TGTGCCAGTAGTATAGTGGCAGAAAAAGAGACCCAGTACTTC.

The V and J genes are TRBV6-5 and TRBJ1-4, with D possibly matching TRBD1 (6 bases). V was cut by 5 bases and J by 4 bases, with 11 bases left in between. Germline assignment: CDR1 MNHEY and CDR2 SVGAGI. The CDR3 spans 14 residues. The CDR3 DNA reads TGTGCCAGCAGTCTTGACAGGATTAATGAAAAACTGTTTTTT. It specifies CASSLDRINEKLFF.

The chain has TRBV2 and TRBJ2-7; perhaps TRBD2 as D (6 bases). The CDR3 covers 17 residues. The V end was cut by 0 bases, the J end by 3 bases, with 18 bases between. Germline CDR1 SNHLY, CDR2 FYNNEI. The chain's CDR3 is CASSEALGRGRHYEQYF. The CDR3 DNA is TGTGCCAGCAGTGAAGCGCTGGGGCGGGGTCGGCACTACGAGCAGTACTTC.

This clone was seen more than once but under ten times. The CDR3 DNA is TGCGCCAGCAGCCAAGAGTTTACAGGGACGTTGGAGACCCAGTACTTC. Translated, it gives CASSQEFTGTLETQYF. The rearrangement links TRBV4-3 to TRBJ2-5, with D possibly TRBD1 on 6 matching bases. This CDR3 comprises 16 residues. Trimming shortened V by 0 bases and J by 5 bases, and 16 bases separated the two germline ends. CDR1 and CDR2 from the germline V gene are LGHNA and YSLEER.

The chain recombines TRBV7-8 with TRBJ1-2; D call uncertain. The V gene's germline CDR1 is SGHVS and CDR2 FQNEAQ. CDR3 length equals 13 residues. V lost 1 base, J lost 8 bases, and 11 bases lay in between. The CDR3 DNA follows: TGTGCCAGCAGCTTAGGGCACCATAAAGGCTACACCTTC. As protein: CASSLGHHKGYTF.

The J gene is TRBJ2-5, the V gene TRBV10-3, with 14 bases that match TRBD2. Germline values: CDR1 ENHRY, CDR2 SYGVKD. The CDR3 sequence is 14 residues long. V was pared by 9 bases and J by 1 base, with 1 base of the junction left unmatched. This chain's CDR3 is CAIGTSGSQETQYF. CDR3 bases: TGTGCCATTGGGACTAGCGGGAGCCAAGAGACCCAGTACTTC.

The chain couples TRBV5-1 to TRBJ1-6, with D perhaps TRBD1 (6 bases). CDR3 length: 14 amino acids. Between the trimmed V and J ends, which lost 0 bases and 9 bases, there was a span of 10 bases. Germline V gene lookup returns CDR1 SGHRS and CDR2 YFSETQ. The DNA of the CDR3 is TGCGCCAGCAGCTTGGGACAGGAAGGTTCACCCCTCCACTTT. This encodes CASSLGQEGSPLHF. Combining the CDR3 with reference TRBV5-1 and TRBJ1-6 gives the whole variable domain KAGVTQTPRYLIKTRGQQVTLSCSPISGHRSVSWYQQTPGQGLQFLFEYFSETQRNKGNFPGRFSGRQFSNSRSEMNVSTLELGDSALYLCASSLGQEGSPLHFGNGTRLTVT.

The J gene is TRBJ2-1, the V gene TRBV5-1, with 8 positions matching TRBD1. Germline V lookup: CDR1 SGHRS, CDR2 YFSETQ. This CDR3 spans 17 amino acids. The V segment lost 0 bases and the J segment 0 bases; nucleotides outside the gene matches: 5. The CDR3 sequence is CASSLGQGAISYNEQFF. CDR3 DNA sequence: TGCGCCAGCAGCTTGGGGCAGGGGGCTATCTCCTACAATGAGCAGTTCTTC.

The chain employs TRBV27 and TRBJ2-1, with unresolved D. From germline, CDR1 is MNHEY and CDR2 SMNVEV (reference sequence). Trimming took 4 bases from V and 10 from J, leaving 8 bases between them. The CDR3 runs to 11 residues. CDR3 in amino acids: CASSSPIEQFF. The DNA of the CDR3 is TGTGCCAGCAGTTCCCCAATCGAGCAGTTCTTC.

J is TRBJ1-2 and V is TRBV7-2; D remains unclear. The CDR3 contains 13 residues. V was trimmed by 5 bases and J by 6 bases, leaving 13 bases between them. Per germline, CDR1 SGHTA and CDR2 FQGNSA. The CDR3 coding sequence is TGTGCCAGCAGCATCAACTCCGGGGATGGCTACACCTTC. As protein: CASSINSGDGYTF.

The chain employs TRBV27 and TRBJ1-6, with D tentatively TRBD1 (6 bases). This CDR3 has 15 residues. V lost 7 bases and J 2 bases, leaving 12 bases between the germline ends. The V gene's germline CDR1 is MNHEY and CDR2 SMNVEV (reference sequence). The CDR3 nucleotides are TGTGCCAGCAAAATACAGGGTGCCTATAATTCACCCCTCCACTTT. It yields the protein CASKIQGAYNSPLHF.

The chain has TRBV5-8 and TRBJ1-4; perhaps TRBD1 as D (5 bases). V was clipped by 0 bases and J by 9 bases, with 15 bases between them. Per the germline V gene, CDR1 is SGHTS and CDR2 is YDEGEE. The length of the CDR3 is 15 residues. CDR3 residues: CASSLEGGAGKKLFF. For the CDR3, the DNA is TGTGCCAGCAGCTTGGAGGGAGGGGCTGGGAAAAAACTGTTTTTT.

A word on this clone: In the same sample, other DNA sequences code for this CDR3. The gene calls are TRBV5-1 and TRBJ1-6; TRBD1 aligns across 9 bases. The germline gives CDR1 SGHRS, CDR2 YFSETQ. This CDR3 has 15 amino acids. V lost 0 bases, J lost 10 bases, and 5 bases stayed unmatched. Here the CDR3 DNA reads TGCGCCAGCAGCTTGGCCGGGACAGGGAGGTCACCCCTCCACTTT. It translates to CASSLAGTGRSPLHF. The variable domain in full, with the rest retrieved from reference TRBV5-1 and TRBJ1-6, is KAGVTQTPRYLIKTRGQQVTLSCSPISGHRSVSWYQQTPGQGLQFLFEYFSETQRNKGNFPGRFSGRQFSNSRSEMNVSTLELGDSALYLCASSLAGTGRSPLHFGNGTRLTVT.